A selection of T cell receptor beta chains follows, all from one sample in a study of tissue T cells after allogeneic stem cell transplantation. Only in-frame clones appear in the TCRdb table, and some are missing; sequencing was by immunoSEQ multiplex PCR. Of fewer than 30,000 clones detected, around 79% appear once; the ten largest clones hold 7.5% to 9%. This specimen consisted of tissue from the ileum, obtained at autopsy. The source of these receptors is a female donor at least 60 years old with lung cancer. The CDR3 runs from the conserved cysteine through the conserved F or W. A D gene is named only where the DNA matches it firmly. Clone size is not always given. Where it is, it says once, few, many or a class for expanded clones.

CDR3 length	V gene	J gene	clone size	D gene	CDR3 DNA	CDR3 protein
16	TRBV9	TRBJ2-1	few	NA	TGTGCCAGCAGCGTAGCTAAAGGGCCCTCCGGAGGGGAGCAGTTCTTC	CASSVAKGPSGGEQFF
14	TRBV7-2	TRBJ2-7	NA	NA	TGTGCCAGCAGCTTAATCAGTCTAAACTACGAGCAGTACTTC	CASSLISLNYEQYF
14	TRBV4-2	TRBJ1-2	NA	NA	TGTGCCAGCAGCCATCCGGACACGTTCTATGGCTACACCTTC	CASSHPDTFYGYTF
16	TRBV19	TRBJ1-5	NA	NA	TGTGCCAGTAGTAGAAACCCAGGGGCGCTGAATCAGCCCCAGCATTTT	CASSRNPGALNQPQHF
12	TRBV5-8	TRBJ2-7	NA	NA	TGTGCCAGCAGCTTACAGGGCTACGAGCAGTACTTC	CASSLQGYEQYF
15	TRBV6-5	TRBJ1-2	NA	NA	TGTGCCAGCAGCCACGGGGGGAATACTAACTATGGCTACACCTTC	CASSHGGNTNYGYTF
14	TRBV6-5	TRBJ1-2	NA	NA	TGTGCCAGCAGGAGTGGGGGCACCGACTATGGCTACACCTTC	CASRSGGTDYGYTF
15	TRBV4-3	TRBJ2-3	NA	NA	TGCGCCAGCAGCCCTTGGGCGGGGAGCACAGATACGCAGTATTTT	CASSPWAGSTDTQYF
16	TRBV4-2	TRBJ1-6	few	NA	TGTGCCAGCAGCCAAGAAGCCAGGGGCAATAATTCACCCCTCCACTTT	CASSQEARGNNSPLHF
18	TRBV29-1	TRBJ1-1	few	NA	TGCAGCGTTTTAAGGGGGAGTCCTCCTTGGGGCATGAACACTGAAGCTTTCTTT	CSVLRGSPPWGMNTEAFF
16	TRBV6-1	TRBJ2-3	NA	NA	TGTGCCAGCAGTGACCCGAGGGGGGGCCGCACAGATACGCAGTATTTT	CASSDPRGGRTDTQYF
16	TRBV5-5	TRBJ2-5	NA	TRBD2	TGTGCCAGCAGCCCGGGACTAGCGGGGGGCCAAGAGACCCAGTACTTC	CASSPGLAGGQETQYF
18	TRBV21-1	TRBJ2-1	NA	NA	TGTGCCAGCAGCAAAGGTCCCACTAGCGGGGGGCCGTACAATGAGCAGTTCTTC	CASSKGPTSGGPYNEQFF
12	TRBV27	TRBJ2-4	NA	NA	TGTGCCAGCAGAGGGCAGAAAAACATTCAGTACTTC	CASRGQKNIQYF
14	TRBV5-1	TRBJ1-3	NA	NA	TGCGCCAGCAGCCCCACCAGGGCGGGAAACACCATATATTTT	CASSPTRAGNTIYF
13	TRBV27	TRBJ1-2	few	NA	TGTGCCAGCAGCGAAGGCCCCCTTCGCGGCTACACCTTC	CASSEGPLRGYTF
13	TRBV29-1	TRBJ2-7	NA	TRBD1	TGCAGCGTTGTGGGACAGTCTAACTACGAGCAGTACTTC	CSVVGQSNYEQYF
18	TRBV10-1	TRBJ2-3	NA	TRBD1	TGCGCCAGCAGTGAGCCAAACCTCCGGGACAGGAGGACAGATACGCAGTATTTT	CASSEPNLRDRRTDTQYF
14	TRBV19	TRBJ2-5	NA	TRBD2	TGTGCCACCGGACGAAGTCTAGCGGAGGGGACCCAGTACTTC	CATGRSLAEGTQYF
15	TRBV3-1/TRBV3-2	TRBJ1-5	few	NA	TGTGCCAGCAGCCAAGATACGGGGGTTTTGCGGCCCCAGCATTTT	CASSQDTGVLRPQHF